These 27 T cell receptor beta chains share one sample of origin, sequenced in a study of blood T cells in healthy people across ages. Then a second PCR, running about 6 to 12 cycles, was carried out with a sample-barcoded 5' primer and a J-beta primer mix. One entry per CDR3 protein, called by TCRdb with MiXCR from the 5' RACE reads. This table has around 1.5 million distinct CDR3 sequences, roughly 40% appearing once. Sequenced sample: blood. The origin of the receptors is a woman under 30 in good health.

V usage is TRBV3-1 and J usage is TRBJ2-4, with 7 bases matching TRBD2. CDR1 LGHDT and CDR2 YNNKEL come from the germline V gene (reference sequence). Trimming at V came to 1 base and at J to 11 bases, leaving 11 bases not matched to a gene. The CDR3 spans 15 residues. The CDR3 loop reads CASSQGLAGPSVQYF. The CDR3 DNA is TGTGCCAGCAGCCAAGGACTAGCAGGACCAAGCGTTCAGTACTTC.

The chain links TRBV7-9 to TRBJ2-3; D unclear. Trimming left V 7 bases short and J 2 bases short, with 10 bases between. CDR3 size: 13 residues. Germline V gene data show CDR1 as SEHNR and CDR2 as FQNEAQ (reference sequence). The DNA for the CDR3 is TGTGCCAGCATTAGAGACTTCACAGATACGCAGTATTTT. It specifies CASIRDFTDTQYF.

The V and J genes are TRBV15 and TRBJ2-3; D is ambiguous. This CDR3 comprises 13 residues. Trimming cost V 1 base and J 8 bases, with 10 bases left between them. Germline V CDR1 and CDR2: LNHNV, YYDKDF (reference sequence). The CDR3 sequence: CATSRGSESTQYF. As DNA, the CDR3 is TGTGCCACCAGCAGAGGGTCGGAGAGTACGCAGTATTTT.

The chain employs TRBV7-9 and TRBJ2-7; TRBD1 is a possible D gene (6 bases). This CDR3 region has 16 residues. CDR1 and CDR2 from the germline V gene are SEHNR and FQNEAQ (reference sequence). V lost 5 bases and J 0 bases, leaving 17 bases between the germline ends. The CDR3, as DNA: TGTGCCAGCAGCGCCATGGACAGCAAGAGCTCCTACGAGCAGTACTTC. Protein sequence: CASSAMDSKSSYEQYF.

This chain joins TRBV30 and TRBJ1-1; D gene ambiguous. Germline lookup yields CDR1 GTSNPN and CDR2 SVGIG (reference sequence). CDR3 length: 11 residues. V was trimmed by 2 bases and J by 4 bases, leaving 5 bases between them. The CDR3 loop reads CAWSPVTEAFF. The CDR3, as DNA: TGTGCCTGGAGTCCGGTCACTGAAGCTTTCTTT.

The J gene is TRBJ2-7, the V gene TRBV20-1; a possible D gene is TRBD2 (5 bases). The J call may be wrong; the DNA end is better matched by TRBJ2-5. CDR1 and CDR2 (germline): DFQATT, SNEGSKA (reference sequence). The CDR3 has 17 residues. The CDR3 coding sequence is TGCAGTGCTAGAGATCGGGTAACTGGATTTATCGCGGGGACCCAGTACTTC. Amino acids: CSARDRVTGFIAGTQYF.

This clonotype was recorded many times. The chain joins TRBV29-1 to TRBJ2-1; D ambiguous. Trimming stripped 4 bases from V and 4 bases from J, with 11 bases between. In germline, CDR1 is SQVTM, CDR2 ANQGSEA. CDR3 length: 13 residues. The chain's CDR3 is CSVAGRLYNEQFF. The CDR3 coding sequence is TGCAGCGTTGCTGGACGCCTATACAATGAGCAGTTCTTC.

As regards this clonotype: One end of the junction does not line up with germline, which may come from a read error. The chain joins TRBV9 to TRBJ2-3; D is perhaps TRBD2 (5 bases). The CDR3 is 15 residues long. The germline gives CDR1 SGDLS, CDR2 YYNGEE. The CDR3: CARSETSNFPDTQYF. Written as DNA, the CDR3 is TGTGCCAGAAGCGAAACTAGTAATTTTCCAGATACGCAGTATTTT.

This clonotype has more than one count but fewer than ten. This chain joins TRBV4-1 and TRBJ1-4; D may be TRBD1 (6 bases). V dropped 4 bases and J dropped 4 bases, with 10 bases sitting between them. The CDR3 runs to 14 residues. Germline V gives CDR1 MGHRA, CDR2 YSYEKL. CDR3 sequence: CASSRQEGNEKLFF. The CDR3 DNA is TGCGCCAGCAGCCGACAGGAGGGTAATGAAAAACTGTTTTTT.

This clonotype was observed a handful of times. The rearrangement joins TRBV7-2 to TRBJ2-7; perhaps TRBD2 as D (6 bases). Germline V lookup: CDR1 SGHTA, CDR2 FQGNSA. Trimming removed 5 bases from V and 2 bases from J, with 22 bases in between. The CDR3 spans 17 residues. The CDR3 region is CASSLSAPGVGPYEQYF. The CDR3 region has the DNA TGTGCCAGCAGCCTTAGTGCCCCGGGAGTGGGTCCCTACGAGCAGTACTTC. Filled out from reference TRBV7-2 and TRBJ2-7, the complete variable domain reads GAGVSQSPSNKVTEKGKDVELRCDPISGHTALYWYRQSLGQGLEFLIYFQGNSAPDKSGLPSDRFSAERTGGSVSTLTIQRTQQEDSAVYLCASSLSAPGVGPYEQYFGPGTRLTVT.

This clonotype was counted a few times. This rearrangement joins TRBV18 to TRBJ2-1; TRBD1 agrees at 7 bases. J lost 2 bases, V lost 4 bases, and 11 bases had no gene match. Germline assignment: CDR1 KGHSH and CDR2 LQKENI. The CDR3 runs 17 residues. The CDR3 spells CASSRDGTVGTYNEQFF. The CDR3 DNA reads TGTGCCAGCTCACGTGACGGGACAGTGGGAACCTACAATGAGCAGTTCTTC.

The chain has TRBV7-2 and TRBJ2-5, with 9 bases aligning to TRBD1. Germline V gene lookup returns CDR1 SGHTA and CDR2 FQGNSA. The CDR3 runs 13 residues. V was clipped by 5 bases and J by 4 bases; unmatched bases: 2. The CDR3 sequence is CASSPQGAETQYF. In DNA, the CDR3 is TGTGCCAGCAGCCCACAGGGGGCAGAGACCCAGTACTTC.

The chain joins TRBV24-1 to TRBJ2-1; no clear D. V was pared by 0 bases and J by 6 bases, with 11 bases between. This CDR3 has 15 residues. The germline V gene has CDR1 KGHDR and CDR2 SFDVKD. CDR3 amino acids: CATSDLTRIINEQFF. DNA for the CDR3: TGTGCCACCAGTGATTTGACCAGGATAATCAATGAGCAGTTCTTC.

This clonotype appeared a few times. The gene calls are TRBV3-1 and TRBJ1-2, with D hard to call. The V end was cut by 2 bases, the J end by 7 bases, with 14 bases between. This CDR3 comprises 14 residues. Germline V lookup: CDR1 LGHDT, CDR2 YNNKEL (reference sequence). The CDR3 loop is CASSQQGSPSGYTF. Here the CDR3 DNA reads TGTGCCAGCAGCCAACAAGGCAGCCCCAGTGGCTACACCTTC.

This clonotype has more than one count but fewer than ten. V usage is TRBV10-3 and J usage is TRBJ2-1, with TRBD2 identical over 10 bases. V lost 5 bases and J lost 7; bases outside the gene matches: 8. CDR1 is ENHRY and CDR2 is SYGVKD in the germline V gene. CDR3 length: 15 residues. The CDR3 reads CAISSPGLAFNEQFF. CDR3 sequence (DNA): TGTGCCATCAGTTCTCCGGGACTAGCGTTTAATGAGCAGTTCTTC.

This clonotype was counted at least ten times. The chain is built from TRBV12-3 or TRBV12-4 and TRBJ1-6, with 7 bases aligning to TRBD1. This CDR3 is 16 amino acids long. The J segment lost 5 bases and the V segment lost 6 bases, leaving 10 bases of the junction unmatched. CDR3 in amino acids: CASRANRGEDNSPLHF. CDR3 nucleotide sequence: TGTGCCAGCAGGGCGAACAGGGGAGAAGATAATTCACCCCTCCACTTT.

This sequence joins TRBV30 and TRBJ2-3, with D perhaps matching TRBD2 (6 bases). Germline CDR1 GTSNPN, CDR2 SVGIG (reference sequence). V was shortened by 4 bases and J by 4 bases, with 12 bases between the two germline ends. CDR3 length: 13 residues. In DNA form, the CDR3 reads TGTGCCTGGATTGCGGGGTTCGCAGATACGCAGTATTTT. This translates into CAWIAGFADTQYF.

V is TRBV29-1 and J is TRBJ1-5, with 7 bases fitting TRBD1. Germline CDR1 SQVTM, CDR2 ANQGSEA. The CDR3 length is 12 residues. V was pared by 6 bases and J by 7 bases, with 6 bases of the junction left unmatched. CDR3 loop: CSVGTDFQPQHF. The CDR3 DNA follows: TGCAGCGTCGGGACAGACTTCCAGCCCCAGCATTTT.

The rearrangement links TRBV7-9 to TRBJ2-7; D not certain. CDR1 SEHNR and CDR2 FQNEAQ come from the germline V gene (reference sequence). The CDR3 loop spans 11 amino acids. The germline V and J ends were trimmed by 8 bases and 2 bases, with 7 bases remaining between them. In DNA, the CDR3 is TGTGCCAGCGCGATAACCTACGAGCAGTACTTC. Its protein is CASAITYEQYF.

V and J are TRBV9 and TRBJ2-7; D is perhaps TRBD2 (6 bases). The germline V gene encodes CDR1 SGDLS and CDR2 YYNGEE. V was clipped by 4 bases and J by 3 bases, with 20 bases between them. This CDR3 is 16 amino acids long. Written as DNA, the CDR3 is TGTGCCAGCAGCCTGGGGGGTGGATCCGGTTACTACGAGCAGTACTTC. Its protein product is CASSLGGGSGYYEQYF.

The V and J genes are TRBV5-8 and TRBJ1-2; tentative D call: TRBD1 (5 bases). This CDR3 region has 13 residues. Germline V gives CDR1 SGHTS, CDR2 YDEGEE. Trimming stripped 1 base from V and 4 bases from J, with 8 bases between. The chain's CDR3 is CASSLWGSYGYTF. The CDR3, as DNA: TGTGCCAGCAGCTTGTGGGGGTCCTATGGCTACACCTTC.

The chain is built from TRBV7-2 and TRBJ2-7; 9 bases line up with TRBD2. Trimming cost V 1 base and J 2 bases; bases outside gene matches: 3. Germline V gene data show CDR1 as SGHTA and CDR2 as FQGNSA. The CDR3 loop spans 15 amino acids. CDR3 residues: CASSLDGTSTYEQYF. The CDR3 bases are TGTGCCAGCAGCTTAGATGGGACTAGCACCTACGAGCAGTACTTC.

This clonotype was detected only a few times. The V call is TRBV9, the J call TRBJ2-3; D perhaps matches TRBD2 (7 bases). Trimming left V 0 bases short and J 5 bases short, with 16 bases between. The CDR3 has 16 residues. Germline V gene sequence: CDR1 SGDLS, CDR2 YYNGEE. The CDR3 here is CASSVGSGGIVDTQYF. CDR3 nucleotides: TGTGCCAGCAGCGTAGGCTCGGGGGGCATAGTAGATACGCAGTATTTT.

V gene TRBV6-1 combines with J gene TRBJ1-5; unclear D gene. Trimming pared 9 bases from V and 0 bases from J, leaving 12 bases between. Looked up from germline, CDR1 is MNHNS and CDR2 is SASEGT. The CDR3 is made up of 14 amino acids. The DNA of the CDR3 is TGTGCCAGTACCTACGAGGGTAGCAATCAGCCCCAGCATTTT. Protein: CASTYEGSNQPQHF.

This clonotype was detected ten times or more. The chain links TRBV10-3 to TRBJ2-3; TRBD2 matches 9 bases. V shed 11 bases, J shed 0 bases, and the junction held 12 bases outside the gene matches. The CDR3 is 16 residues long. Germline V gene lookup returns CDR1 ENHRY and CDR2 SYGVKD. CDR3 amino acids: CALSSGTMISTDTQYF. CDR3 DNA sequence: TGTGCCCTGTCTAGCGGGACCATGATTAGCACAGATACGCAGTATTTT.

This clonotype was recorded many times. This rearrangement joins TRBV29-1 to TRBJ2-1; D remains ambiguous. Trimming pared 6 bases from V and 0 bases from J, leaving 9 bases between. This CDR3 contains 13 residues. Germline V gene lookup returns CDR1 SQVTM and CDR2 ANQGSEA. CDR3: CSVYGFSYNEQFF. The CDR3 bases are TGCAGCGTATATGGATTCTCCTACAATGAGCAGTTCTTC.

CDR3 sequence: CASTVRRQETQYF. In nucleotides, the CDR3 is TGTGCCAGCACTGTCAGACGCCAAGAGACCCAGTACTTC. This chain uses TRBV12-3 or TRBV12-4 with TRBJ2-5; D is undetermined. Trimming cost V 7 bases and J 1 base, with 10 bases left between them. This CDR3 has 13 residues.